This T cell receptor beta chain was identified in a study of STAT5B mutations in CD4+ large granular lymphocyte leukemia. Trimming stripped 4 bases from V and 5 bases from J, with 21 bases between. Looked up from germline, CDR1 is SGDLS and CDR2 is YYNGEE. The CDR3 totals 16 residues. Whole-study findings and limits: No patients shared main leukemic clonotypes, though approximately 26% appeared at low frequency elsewhere.

As to this clone: Its antigen is as yet unknown.

Clones were sequenced by immunoSEQ multiplex PCR, and TCRdb holds only the in-frame ones, with some missing. Of about 30,000 clones listed, around three quarters were seen once; the top ten hold roughly 1.9%. Sequencing was done on a sample of CD4+ T cells from blood buffy coats. The rearrangement links TRBV9 to TRBJ1-2, with D perhaps matching TRBD1 (5 bases). The sequence was obtained from a human donor in good health. The DNA for the CDR3 is TGTGCCAGCAGCCCCCTGGTGCTCGCAGGGCCGTATGGCTACACCTTC. Translation: CASSPLVLAGPYGYTF.